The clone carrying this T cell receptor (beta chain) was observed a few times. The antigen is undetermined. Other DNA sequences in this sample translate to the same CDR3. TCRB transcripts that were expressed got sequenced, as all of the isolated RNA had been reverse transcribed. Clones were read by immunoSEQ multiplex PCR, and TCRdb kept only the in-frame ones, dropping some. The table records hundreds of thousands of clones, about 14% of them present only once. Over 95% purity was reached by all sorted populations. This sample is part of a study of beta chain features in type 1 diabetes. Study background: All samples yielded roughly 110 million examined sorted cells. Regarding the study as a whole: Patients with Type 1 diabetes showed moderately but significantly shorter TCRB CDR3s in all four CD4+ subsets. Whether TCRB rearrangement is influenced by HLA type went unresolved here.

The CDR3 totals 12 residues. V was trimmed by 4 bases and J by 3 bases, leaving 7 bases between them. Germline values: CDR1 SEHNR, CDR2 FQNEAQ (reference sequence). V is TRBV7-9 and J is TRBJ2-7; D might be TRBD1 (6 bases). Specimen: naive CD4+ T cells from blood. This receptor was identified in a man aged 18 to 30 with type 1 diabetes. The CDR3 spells CASSSQGYEQYF. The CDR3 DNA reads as TGTGCCAGCAGCTCACAGGGCTACGAGCAGTACTTC.